A single sample is the source of the 24 T cell receptor beta chains below, sequenced in a study of CD8 T cells in Susac syndrome. RNA in amounts of roughly 0.5 to 1 ug was reverse transcribed with random hexamers. Using its own MiXCR run on the immunoSEQ multiplex PCR reads, TCRdb lists one record per CDR3 protein. This repertoire shows about 120,000 distinct CDR3 sequences, about 95% found once; its top ten account for 0.098%. The sequenced sample was CD4+ T cells from PBMCs. The receptors stem from a human donor in good health.

The genes are TRBV18 and TRBJ2-7; 9 nucleotides align to TRBD1. Germline CDR1 reads KGHSH; CDR2 reads LQKENI. The CDR3 is 15 residues long. J gave up 6 bases and V 3 bases, and 9 bases lay outside the gene matches. The CDR3 DNA follows: TGTGCCAGCTCACCGCTTCCGGGACAGGGCGGCGAGCAGTACTTC. Translated, it gives CASSPLPGQGGEQYF.

The chain is built from TRBV10-3 and TRBJ1-1; D remains unclear. With 3 bases removed from V and 0 bases from J, the gap between germline ends came to 2 bases. Germline CDR1 reads ENHRY; CDR2 reads SYGVKD. The CDR3 sequence is 12 residues long. The CDR3 loop reads CAISDLNTEAFF. The DNA of the CDR3 is TGTGCCATCAGTGACCTGAACACTGAAGCTTTCTTT.

The V and J genes are TRBV18 and TRBJ2-7, with D unclear. Trimming left V 2 bases short and J 7 bases short, with 12 bases between. The CDR3 has 13 amino acids. Germline lookup yields CDR1 KGHSH and CDR2 LQKENI. This CDR3 reads CASSPGGTSEQYF. CDR3 in DNA: TGTGCCAGCTCACCAGGTGGCACGAGTGAGCAGTACTTC.

The chain links TRBV12-3 or TRBV12-4 to TRBJ1-1, with 9 nucleotides matching TRBD1. Unmatched junction bases numbered 4, after V lost 5 bases and J lost 3 bases. The CDR3 is 14 amino acids. The CDR3 DNA reads TGTGCCAGCAGTCCGGACAGGGGTGACACTGAAGCTTTCTTT. Amino acids: CASSPDRGDTEAFF.

V gene TRBV19 combines with J gene TRBJ2-7, with TRBD2 matching 8 bases. Germline V gene lookup returns CDR1 LNHDA and CDR2 SQIVND (reference sequence). Trimming removed 8 bases from V and 4 bases from J; junction bases left unmatched: 7. The CDR3 is 13 amino acids. CDR3 nucleotide sequence: TGTGCCAGTCGAGCGGGAGTTGAATACGAGCAGTACTTC. Protein: CASRAGVEYEQYF.

Here the CDR3 DNA reads TGTGCCAGCAGTTTGTCCGGAGCCTACGAGCAGTACTTC. This codes for CASSLSGAYEQYF. This chain connects TRBV28 to TRBJ2-7; D gene unclear. V was trimmed by 3 bases and J by 2 bases, leaving 8 bases between them. Germline V lookup: CDR1 MDHEN, CDR2 SYDVKM. The CDR3 runs to 13 residues.

This chain joins TRBV29-1 and TRBJ2-5, with 8 bases lining up with TRBD1. The CDR3 has 14 amino acids. J gave up 5 bases and V 5 bases, and 10 bases lay outside the gene matches. Germline V gene sequence: CDR1 SQVTM, CDR2 ANQGSEA. CDR3 sequence: CSVPRQGLSETQYF. CDR3 nucleotides: TGCAGCGTTCCGAGACAGGGGTTATCCGAGACCCAGTACTTC.

For the CDR3, the DNA is TGTGCCAGCAGTGAAGTGGGGCGGGAAGAGACCCAGTACTTC. Protein sequence: CASSEVGREETQYF. The chain links TRBV2 to TRBJ2-5; D possibly matches TRBD1 or TRBD2 (5 bases each). V was clipped by 1 base and J by 3 bases, with 9 bases between them. Germline assignment: CDR1 SNHLY and CDR2 FYNNEI. CDR3 length: 14 amino acids.

V gene TRBV5-1 combines with J gene TRBJ2-1; tentative D call: TRBD2 (5 bases). CDR3 length: 18 amino acids. Per the germline V gene, CDR1 is SGHRS and CDR2 is YFSETQ. V lost 1 base and J 7 bases, leaving 24 bases between the germline ends. CDR3 bases: TGCGCCAGCAGCTTGCAAGGACCACTACTATCGTCGGGAAATGAGCAGTTCTTC. Protein: CASSLQGPLLSSGNEQFF. Full variable domain (remainder filled in from reference TRBV5-1 and TRBJ2-1): KAGVTQTPRYLIKTRGQQVTLSCSPISGHRSVSWYQQTPGQGLQFLFEYFSETQRNKGNFPGRFSGRQFSNSRSEMNVSTLELGDSALYLCASSLQGPLLSSGNEQFFGPGTRLTVL.

The CDR3 DNA reads as TGTGCCTGGGGACGACAGGCCTGGGTTGCAGATACGCAGTATTTT. This translates into CAWGRQAWVADTQYF. The V and J genes are TRBV30 and TRBJ2-3, with D maybe TRBD1 (6 bases). V was shortened by 5 bases and J by 4 bases, with 19 bases between the two germline ends. CDR3 length: 15 residues. The germline gives CDR1 GTSNPN, CDR2 SVGIG (reference sequence).

The V gene is TRBV6-5, the J gene TRBJ2-1, with a weak D call TRBD2 (6 bases). The V gene lost 6 bases and the J gene lost 2 bases, with 8 bases spanning the gap. This CDR3 contains 13 residues. The germline V gene encodes CDR1 MNHEY and CDR2 SVGAGI. As DNA, the CDR3 is TGTGCCAGCAGGGAGGGCCCCTACAATGAGCAGTTCTTC. Its protein is CASREGPYNEQFF.

This clonotype was detected once. The chain combines TRBV20-1 with TRBJ2-1; no definite D call. Germline lookup yields CDR1 DFQATT and CDR2 SNEGSKA (reference sequence). CDR3 length: 14 amino acids. V was cut by 4 bases and J by 0 bases, with 10 bases left in between. CDR3 in DNA: TGCAGTGCTACACTGAGGAGCTCCTACAATGAGCAGTTCTTC. Protein sequence: CSATLRSSYNEQFF.

In this sample, this clonotype turned up once. This rearrangement joins TRBV30 to TRBJ1-1, with D uncertain. The CDR3 length is 14 residues. Germline assignment: CDR1 GTSNPN and CDR2 SVGIG (reference sequence). V lost 2 bases and J lost 0, with 10 bases in between. The CDR3, as DNA: TGTGCCTGGAGTTCAACACAATTGAACACTGAAGCTTTCTTT. Translated, it gives CAWSSTQLNTEAFF. The full variable domain, with the rest looked up from reference TRBV30 and TRBJ1-1, is SQTIHQWPATLVQPVGSPLSLECTVEGTSNPNLYWYRQAAGRGLQLLFYSVGIGQISSEVPQNLSASRPQDRQFILSSKKLLLSDSGFYLCAWSSTQLNTEAFFGQGTRLTVV.

The V gene is TRBV19, the J gene TRBJ1-1; D is uncertain. This CDR3 comprises 14 residues. The V and J ends lost 3 bases and 2 bases respectively, with 10 bases between them. Germline V gives CDR1 LNHDA, CDR2 SQIVND (reference sequence). This CDR3 reads CASSIAPGNTEAFF. In nucleotides, the CDR3 is TGTGCCAGTAGTATCGCGCCGGGCAACACTGAAGCTTTCTTT.

This chain links TRBV4-2 with TRBJ1-1; 11 nucleotides align to TRBD1. The CDR3 covers 14 residues. Trimming cost V 3 bases and J 5 bases; bases outside gene matches: 2. Germline CDR1 reads LGHNA; CDR2 reads YNFKEQ. The CDR3 DNA reads TGTGCCAGCAGCCACGGGACAGGGGGAACTGAAGCTTTCTTT. Its protein is CASSHGTGGTEAFF.

The chain carries TRBV20-1 and TRBJ2-2; 11 nucleotides match TRBD2. Per germline, CDR1 DFQATT and CDR2 SNEGSKA (reference sequence). The CDR3 runs to 14 residues. V dropped 6 bases and J dropped 4; count of bases not matched to a gene: 4. As DNA, the CDR3 is TGCAGTGCCCCGGGACTAGCGGCCACCGGGGAGCTGTTTTTT. It translates to CSAPGLAATGELFF.

The chain couples TRBV29-1 to TRBJ1-1; 7 positions agree with TRBD1. V lost 7 bases to trimming and J lost 1 base; unmatched junction nucleotides: 6. Germline values: CDR1 SQVTM, CDR2 ANQGSEA. The CDR3 covers 13 residues. CDR3 residues: CSAEGQQNTEAFF. As DNA, the CDR3 is TGCAGCGCCGAGGGACAGCAGAACACTGAAGCTTTCTTT.

The V and J genes are TRBV7-3 and TRBJ2-2, with 9 bases identical to TRBD2. The V gene's germline CDR1 is SGHTA and CDR2 FQGTGA. The CDR3 has 15 residues. After removal of 5 bases from V and 4 bases from J, the junction contained 5 bases not matched to a gene. Here the CDR3 DNA reads TGTGCCAGCAGCCCCCTAGCGGGAAGCACCGGGGAGCTGTTTTTT. Encoded protein: CASSPLAGSTGELFF.

The chain has TRBV5-4 and TRBJ2-4, with a possible D match to TRBD1 (5 bases). V shed 3 bases and J shed 8 bases, with 15 bases lying between them. This CDR3 has 14 amino acids. From germline, CDR1 is SGHNT and CDR2 YYREEE (reference sequence). The CDR3 DNA is TGTGCCAGCAGCTCCGGAAGGGGTACGGACATTCAGTACTTC. Translated: CASSSGRGTDIQYF.

This chain links TRBV27 with TRBJ1-3; D is ambiguous. The CDR3 covers 14 residues. V gave up 6 bases and J gave up 0 bases, with 9 bases separating them. Looked up from germline, CDR1 is MNHEY and CDR2 is SMNVEV (reference sequence). The CDR3 loop is CASSMKSSGNTIYF. The CDR3 DNA reads TGTGCCAGCAGCATGAAGTCCTCTGGAAACACCATATATTTT.

The chain recombines TRBV3-1 with TRBJ2-6; D is uncertain. This CDR3 contains 14 residues. Germline V lookup: CDR1 LGHDT, CDR2 YNNKEL (reference sequence). Trimming removed 3 bases from V and 4 bases from J, with 7 bases in between. For the CDR3, the DNA is TGTGCCAGCAGCCACGGGTCAGGGGCCAACGTCCTGACTTTC. Protein: CASSHGSGANVLTF. The full variable domain, completed using reference TRBV3-1 and TRBJ2-6, is DTAVSQTPKYLVTQMGNDKSIKCEQNLGHDTMYWYKQDSKKFLKIMFSYNNKELIINETVPNRFSPKSPDKAHLNLHINSLELGDSAVYFCASSHGSGANVLTFGAGSRLTVL.

The chain joins TRBV5-8 to TRBJ2-2, with 10 bases aligning to TRBD2. The V segment lost 5 bases and the J segment 4 bases; nucleotides outside the gene matches: 5. This CDR3 contains 15 residues. Germline V gives CDR1 SGHTS, CDR2 YDEGEE. The CDR3 region has the DNA TGTGCCAGCAGTGTTCTAGCGGGAGTCACCGGGGAGCTGTTTTTT. Protein product: CASSVLAGVTGELFF.

This chain connects TRBV30 to TRBJ2-3; TRBD1 agrees at 8 bases. The trim removed 1 base at V and 7 bases at J, leaving 10 bases unmatched. This CDR3 has 15 residues. Germline V CDR1 and CDR2: GTSNPN, SVGIG (reference sequence). The CDR3 here is CAWSAGQGPPNTQYF. The CDR3 DNA follows: TGTGCCTGGAGTGCCGGACAGGGCCCCCCGAATACGCAGTATTTT.

V is TRBV5-1 and J is TRBJ2-5; TRBD1 matches 8 bases. The ends lost 1 base at V and 4 bases at J; junction bases unmatched: 6. The CDR3 covers 15 residues. Germline V CDR1 and CDR2: SGHRS, YFSETQ. CDR3 coding DNA: TGCGCCAGCAGCTTGTCACAGGGGGTAGGAGAGACCCAGTACTTC. Amino acids: CASSLSQGVGETQYF.